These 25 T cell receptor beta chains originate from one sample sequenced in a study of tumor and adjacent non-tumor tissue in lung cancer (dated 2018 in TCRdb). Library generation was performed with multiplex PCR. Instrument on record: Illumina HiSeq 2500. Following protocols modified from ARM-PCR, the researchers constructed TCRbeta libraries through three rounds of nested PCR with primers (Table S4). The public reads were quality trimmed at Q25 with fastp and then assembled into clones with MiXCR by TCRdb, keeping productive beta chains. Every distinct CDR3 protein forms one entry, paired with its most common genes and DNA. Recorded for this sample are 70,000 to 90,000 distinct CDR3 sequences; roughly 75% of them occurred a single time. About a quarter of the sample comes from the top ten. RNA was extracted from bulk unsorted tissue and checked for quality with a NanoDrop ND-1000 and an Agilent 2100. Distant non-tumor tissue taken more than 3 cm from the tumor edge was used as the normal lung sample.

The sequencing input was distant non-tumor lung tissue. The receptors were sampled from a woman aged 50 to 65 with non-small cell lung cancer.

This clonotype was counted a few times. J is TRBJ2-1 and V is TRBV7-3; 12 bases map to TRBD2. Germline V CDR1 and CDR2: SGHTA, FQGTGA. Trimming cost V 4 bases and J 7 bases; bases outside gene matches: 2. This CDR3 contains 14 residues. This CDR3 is CASSWTSGINEQFF. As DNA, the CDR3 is TGTGCCAGCAGCTGGACTAGCGGGATAAATGAGCAGTTCTTC.

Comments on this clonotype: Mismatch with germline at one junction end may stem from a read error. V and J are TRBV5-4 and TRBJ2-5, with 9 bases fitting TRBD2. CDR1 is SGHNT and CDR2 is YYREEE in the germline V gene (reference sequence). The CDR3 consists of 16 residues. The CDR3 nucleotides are TGTGCCAGCAGGTTGGCCGGGCGGGAGGGTCGAGAGACCCAGTACTTC. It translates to CASRLAGREGRETQYF.

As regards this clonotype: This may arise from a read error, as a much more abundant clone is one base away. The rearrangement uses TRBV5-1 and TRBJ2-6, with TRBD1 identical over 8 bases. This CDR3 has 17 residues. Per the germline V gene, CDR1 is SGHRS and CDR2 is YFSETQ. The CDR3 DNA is TGCGCCAGCAGGCCCGGGACAGGCTCCTCTGGGGCCAACGTCCTGAGTTTC. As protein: CASRPGTGSSGANVLSF.

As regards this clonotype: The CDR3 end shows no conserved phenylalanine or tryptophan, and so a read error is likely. The CDR3 nucleotides read TGCGCCAGCACCCAGGGGCCTTTCACAGATACGCAGTATTTG. Its translation is CASTQGPFTDTQYL. The rearrangement uses TRBV4-3 and TRBJ2-3, with D possibly being TRBD1 (6 bases). Germline-derived CDR1 and CDR2 are LGHNA and YSLEER. This CDR3 has 14 residues. V dropped 7 bases and J dropped 2 bases, with 13 bases sitting between them.

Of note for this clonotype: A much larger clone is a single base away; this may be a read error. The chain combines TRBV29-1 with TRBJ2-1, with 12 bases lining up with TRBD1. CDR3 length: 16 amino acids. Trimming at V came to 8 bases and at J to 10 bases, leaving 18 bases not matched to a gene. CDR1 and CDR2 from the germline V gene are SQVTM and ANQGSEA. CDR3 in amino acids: CSTKPRGGQGAGEQFF. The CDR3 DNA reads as TGCAGCACTAAACCCCGTGGGGGACAGGGGGCGGGGGAGCAGTTCTTC.

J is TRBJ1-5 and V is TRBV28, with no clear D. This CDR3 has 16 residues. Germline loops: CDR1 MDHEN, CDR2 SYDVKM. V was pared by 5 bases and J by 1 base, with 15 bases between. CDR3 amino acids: CASSRVHRISNQPQHF. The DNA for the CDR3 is TGTGCCAGCAGTCGTGTACATAGAATAAGCAATCAGCCCCAGCATTTT.

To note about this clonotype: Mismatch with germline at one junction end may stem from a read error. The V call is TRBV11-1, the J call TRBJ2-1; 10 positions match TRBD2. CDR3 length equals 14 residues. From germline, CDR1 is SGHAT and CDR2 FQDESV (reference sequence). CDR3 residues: CGSSLSGRTHEQIF. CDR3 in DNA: TGTGGCAGCAGCCTTAGCGGGAGGACGCATGAGCAGATCTTC.

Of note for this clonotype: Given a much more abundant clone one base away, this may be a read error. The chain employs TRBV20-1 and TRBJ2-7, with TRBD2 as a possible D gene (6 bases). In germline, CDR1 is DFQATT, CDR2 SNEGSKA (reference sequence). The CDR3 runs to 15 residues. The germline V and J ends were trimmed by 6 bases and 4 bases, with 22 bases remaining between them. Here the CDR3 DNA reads TGCAGTGCCGACCCTAGCGCGTATATGATGTACGAGCAGTACTTC. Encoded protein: CSADPSAYMMYEQYF.

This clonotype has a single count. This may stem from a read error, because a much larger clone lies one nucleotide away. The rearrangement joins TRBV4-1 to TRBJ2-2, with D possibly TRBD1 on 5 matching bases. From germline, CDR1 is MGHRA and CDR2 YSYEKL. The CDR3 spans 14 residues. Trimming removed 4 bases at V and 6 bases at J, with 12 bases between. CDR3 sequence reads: CASSLPQGSGELFF. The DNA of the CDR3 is TGCGCCAGCAGCCTACCGCAGGGATCCGGGGAGCTGTTTTTT.

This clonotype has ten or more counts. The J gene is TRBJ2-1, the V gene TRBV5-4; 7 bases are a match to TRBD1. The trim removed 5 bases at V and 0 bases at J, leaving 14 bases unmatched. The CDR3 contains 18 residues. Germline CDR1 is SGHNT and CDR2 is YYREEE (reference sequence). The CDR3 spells CASSPGPRGPSSYNEQFF. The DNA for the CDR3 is TGTGCCAGCAGTCCGGGTCCAAGGGGGCCCAGCTCCTACAATGAGCAGTTCTTC.

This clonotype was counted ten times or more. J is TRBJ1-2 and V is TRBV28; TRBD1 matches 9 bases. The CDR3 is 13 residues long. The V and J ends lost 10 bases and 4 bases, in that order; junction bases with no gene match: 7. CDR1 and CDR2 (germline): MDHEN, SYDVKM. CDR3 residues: CATTGQGAYGYTF. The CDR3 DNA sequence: TGTGCCACCACGGGACAGGGAGCCTATGGCTACACCTTC.

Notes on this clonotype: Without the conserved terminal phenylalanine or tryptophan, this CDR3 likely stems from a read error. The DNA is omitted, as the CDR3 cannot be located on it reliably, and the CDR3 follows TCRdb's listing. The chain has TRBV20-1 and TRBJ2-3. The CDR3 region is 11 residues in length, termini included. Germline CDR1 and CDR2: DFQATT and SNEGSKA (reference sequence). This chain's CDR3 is CSATKTDTRYY.

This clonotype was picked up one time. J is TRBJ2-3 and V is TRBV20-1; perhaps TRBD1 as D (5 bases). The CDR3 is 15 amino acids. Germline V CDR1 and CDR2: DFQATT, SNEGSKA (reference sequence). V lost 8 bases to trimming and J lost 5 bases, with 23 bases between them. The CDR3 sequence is CSTTGQTTRIDTQYF. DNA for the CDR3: TGCAGTACTACCGGACAAACAACTCGCATAGATACGCAGTATTTT.

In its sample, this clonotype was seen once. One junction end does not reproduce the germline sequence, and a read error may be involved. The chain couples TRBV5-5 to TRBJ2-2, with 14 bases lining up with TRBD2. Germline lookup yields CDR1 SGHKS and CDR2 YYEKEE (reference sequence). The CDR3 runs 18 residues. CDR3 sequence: CVSSGGLAGGSNTGELFF. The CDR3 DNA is TGTGTCAGCAGCGGCGGACTAGCGGGGGGCTCGAACACCGGGGAGCTGTTTTTT. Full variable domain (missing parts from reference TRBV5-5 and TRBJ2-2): DAGVTQSPTHLIKTRGQQVTLRCSPISGHKSVSWYQQVLGQGPQFIFQYYEKEERGRGNFPDRFSARQFPNYSSELNVNALLLGDSALYLCVSSGGLAGGSNTGELFFGEGSRLTVL.

This chain's CDR3 is CASSQRLPRTSGSNDEQFF. As DNA, the CDR3 is TGCGCCAGCAGCCAGCGTTTGCCCCGGACTAGCGGATCGAATGATGAGCAGTTCTTC. This sequence joins TRBV4-3 and TRBJ2-1; 10 positions match TRBD2. The CDR3 consists of 19 residues. The ends lost 3 bases at V and 8 bases at J; junction bases unmatched: 19. The germline V gene encodes CDR1 LGHNA and CDR2 YSLEER.

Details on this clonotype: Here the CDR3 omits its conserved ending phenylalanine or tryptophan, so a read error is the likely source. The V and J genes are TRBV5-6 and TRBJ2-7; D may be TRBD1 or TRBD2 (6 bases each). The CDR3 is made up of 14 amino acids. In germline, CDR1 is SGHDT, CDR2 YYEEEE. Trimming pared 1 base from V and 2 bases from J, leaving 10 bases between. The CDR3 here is CASSLSGAPYEQYL. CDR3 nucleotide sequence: TGTGCCAGCAGCTTGTCGGGGGCCCCCTACGAGCAGTACCTC.

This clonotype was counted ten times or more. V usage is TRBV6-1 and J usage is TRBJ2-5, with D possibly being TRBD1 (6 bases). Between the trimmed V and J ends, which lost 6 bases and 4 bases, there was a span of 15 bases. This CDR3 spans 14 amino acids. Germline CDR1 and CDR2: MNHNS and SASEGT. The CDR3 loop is CASSKGQSVETQYF. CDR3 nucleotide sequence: TGTGCCAGCAGCAAGGGACAAAGTGTAGAGACCCAGTACTTC.

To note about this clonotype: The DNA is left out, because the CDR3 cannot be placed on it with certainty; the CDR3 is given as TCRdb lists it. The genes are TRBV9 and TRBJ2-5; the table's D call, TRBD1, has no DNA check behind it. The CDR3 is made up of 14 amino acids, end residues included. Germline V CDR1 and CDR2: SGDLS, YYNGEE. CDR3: CASSVGRGTETQHF.

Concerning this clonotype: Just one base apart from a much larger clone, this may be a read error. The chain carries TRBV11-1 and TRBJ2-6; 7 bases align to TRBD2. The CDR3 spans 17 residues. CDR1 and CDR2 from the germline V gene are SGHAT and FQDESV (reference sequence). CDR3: CASSFAAGAIGADVLTF. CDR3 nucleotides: TGTGCCAGCAGCTTCGCTGCGGGAGCCATTGGGGCCGACGTCCTGACTTTC.

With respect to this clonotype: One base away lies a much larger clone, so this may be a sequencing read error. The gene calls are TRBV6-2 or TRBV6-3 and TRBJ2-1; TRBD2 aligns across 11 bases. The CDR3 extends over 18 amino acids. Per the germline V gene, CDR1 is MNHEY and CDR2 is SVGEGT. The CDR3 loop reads CDSSYASGRPSSYNEQFF. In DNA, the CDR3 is TGTGACAGCAGTTACGCTAGCGGGAGGCCAAGCTCCTACAATGAGCAGTTCTTC.

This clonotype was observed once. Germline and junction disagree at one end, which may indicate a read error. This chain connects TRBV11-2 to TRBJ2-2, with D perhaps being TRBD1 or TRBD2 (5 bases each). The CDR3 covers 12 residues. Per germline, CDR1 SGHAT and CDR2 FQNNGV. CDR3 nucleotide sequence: TGTGTCAGTAGCTTAGATCAGGGAGCCCCCCATTTT. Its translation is CVSSLDQGAPHF.

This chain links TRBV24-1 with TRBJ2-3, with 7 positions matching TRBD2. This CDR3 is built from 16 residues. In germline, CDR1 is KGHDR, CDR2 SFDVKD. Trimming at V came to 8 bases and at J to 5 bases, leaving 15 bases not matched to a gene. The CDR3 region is CATIDRGGDYEDTQYF. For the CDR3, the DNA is TGTGCCACCATTGACAGAGGCGGGGACTACGAAGATACGCAGTATTTT.

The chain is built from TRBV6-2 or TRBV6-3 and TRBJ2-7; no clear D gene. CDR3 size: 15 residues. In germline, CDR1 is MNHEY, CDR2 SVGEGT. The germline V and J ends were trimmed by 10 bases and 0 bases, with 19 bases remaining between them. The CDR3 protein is CATRYSWANSYEQYF. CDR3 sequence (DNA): TGTGCCACCAGGTACTCGTGGGCCAACTCCTACGAGCAGTACTTC.

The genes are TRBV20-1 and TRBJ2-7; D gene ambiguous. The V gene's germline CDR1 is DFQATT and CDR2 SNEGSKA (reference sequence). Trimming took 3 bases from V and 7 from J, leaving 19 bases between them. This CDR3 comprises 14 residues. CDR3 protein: CSASTCANTNEQYF. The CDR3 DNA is TGCAGTGCTAGTACTTGCGCTAACACGAATGAGCAGTACTTC.

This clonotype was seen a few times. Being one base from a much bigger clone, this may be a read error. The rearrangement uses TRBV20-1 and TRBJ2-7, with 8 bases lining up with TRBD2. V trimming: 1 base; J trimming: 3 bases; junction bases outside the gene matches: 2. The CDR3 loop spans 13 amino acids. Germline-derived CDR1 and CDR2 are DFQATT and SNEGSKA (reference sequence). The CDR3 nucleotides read TGCAGTGCTAGAGGGCGGGAGGTCTACGAGCAGTACTTC. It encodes CSARGREVYEQYF.